The 20 T cell receptor beta chains below all came from one sample that was sequenced in a study of blood T cell repertoires in COVID-19 (dated by TCRdb to 2020 to 2022). Library method: the immunoSEQ multiplex PCR assay. TCRdb stores this immuneACCESS table with in-frame sequences only. Part of the clones is absent; in the studies checked, under half of the shortfall reflects unresolved V genes, and no reason is known for the rest. A total of under 250,000 clones appear in this sample, roughly nine tenths of them only once. The top ten clones comprise around 6.5% of the sample. The sample consisted of peripheral blood. The receptors were sampled from a man in his sixties who had recovered from COVID-19.

This sequence joins TRBV7-6 and TRBJ1-3, with a tentative D call TRBD1 (6 bases). Germline V gene sequence: CDR1 SGHVS, CDR2 FNYEAQ. V lost 0 bases and J lost 3, with 12 bases in between. The CDR3 spans 16 residues. The DNA of the CDR3 is TGTGCCAGCAGCTTAGCGCACAGGGATAGTGGAAACACCATATATTTT. As protein: CASSLAHRDSGNTIYF.

The gene calls are TRBV10-3 and TRBJ2-7, with D possibly TRBD2 on 7 matching bases. From germline, CDR1 is ENHRY and CDR2 SYGVKD. Between the trimmed V and J ends, which lost 11 bases and 8 bases, there was a span of 19 bases. The CDR3 is 12 residues long. CDR3 loop: CAGGGGDDKQYF. The CDR3 DNA sequence: TGTGCCGGGGGCGGGGGCGATGACAAGCAGTACTTC.

This sequence joins TRBV18 and TRBJ1-5; D possibly corresponds to TRBD1 (5 bases). The germline gives CDR1 KGHSH, CDR2 LQKENI. The CDR3 is 14 residues long. Trimming pared 5 bases from V and 4 bases from J, leaving 12 bases between. The chain's CDR3 is CASSDTAGNQPQHF. The CDR3 DNA follows: TGTGCCAGCTCAGATACAGCAGGGAATCAGCCCCAGCATTTT.

This clone was detected only once. This chain uses TRBV7-2 with TRBJ1-5; D is undetermined. This CDR3 comprises 14 residues. Trimming cost V 6 bases and J 0 bases, with 9 bases left between them. In germline, CDR1 is SGHTA, CDR2 FQGNSA. The CDR3 region is CASRRTNSNQPQHF. The CDR3 DNA sequence: TGTGCCAGCAGACGAACAAATAGCAATCAGCCCCAGCATTTT.

The gene calls are TRBV6-5 and TRBJ2-2; 11 bases are a match to TRBD2. This CDR3 has 14 amino acids. V gave up 6 bases and J gave up 5 bases; unmatched junction bases: 2. The germline V gene encodes CDR1 MNHEY and CDR2 SVGAGI. CDR3: CASRSSGRTGELFF. CDR3 bases: TGTGCCAGCAGGTCTAGCGGGAGGACCGGGGAGCTGTTTTTT.

This clone was counted a single time. The V call is TRBV27, the J call TRBJ2-4; 7 bases are a match to TRBD1. The germline V gene has CDR1 MNHEY and CDR2 SMNVEV (reference sequence). V dropped 7 bases and J dropped 8; count of bases not matched to a gene: 14. The CDR3 consists of 15 residues. CDR3 in DNA: TGTGCCAGCACCCTTAGACAGGGATCATTATACATTCAGTACTTC. It translates to CASTLRQGSLYIQYF.

This rearrangement joins TRBV6-1 to TRBJ2-7; D remains unclear. The CDR3 is 12 residues long. Germline V CDR1 and CDR2: MNHNS, SASEGT. The V and J ends lost 3 bases and 2 bases respectively, with 5 bases between them. This CDR3 is CASSEYTYEQYF. The CDR3 region has the DNA TGTGCCAGCAGTGAGTATACCTACGAGCAGTACTTC.

The rearrangement links TRBV6-4 to TRBJ2-3, with TRBD2 matching over 12 bases. Germline V gene lookup returns CDR1 MRHNA and CDR2 SNTAGT. The CDR3 spans 16 residues. With V trimmed by 2 bases and J by 4 bases, 4 bases remained unmatched. The CDR3 region has the DNA TGTGCCAGCAGTGACACTAGCGGGAGGTTTTCAGATACGCAGTATTTT. Encoded protein: CASSDTSGRFSDTQYF.

V usage is TRBV6-5 and J usage is TRBJ1-3; D remains ambiguous. The CDR3 contains 15 residues. Trimming took 6 bases from V and 2 from J, leaving 14 bases between them. Germline CDR1 is MNHEY and CDR2 is SVGAGI. The CDR3: CASSLGLFPGNTIYF. DNA for the CDR3: TGTGCCAGCAGCTTAGGACTGTTTCCTGGAAACACCATATATTTT.

V gene TRBV27 combines with J gene TRBJ1-1, with D unresolved. There are 15 residues in the CDR3. The germline V gene has CDR1 MNHEY and CDR2 SMNVEV (reference sequence). V was cut by 5 bases and J by 1 base, with 14 bases left in between. As DNA, the CDR3 is TGTGCCAGCAGTCCCCCCTGGGGAGGGAACACTGAAGCTTTCTTT. This translates into CASSPPWGGNTEAFF.

This chain joins TRBV15 and TRBJ2-1; D is perhaps TRBD1 (5 bases). Trimming removed 0 bases from V and 10 bases from J, with 10 bases in between. Germline lookup yields CDR1 LNHNV and CDR2 YYDKDF (reference sequence). The CDR3 totals 13 residues. In DNA, the CDR3 is TGTGCCACCAGCAGAGATGGGGCGACGGAGCAGTTCTTC. Translating gives CATSRDGATEQFF.

The genes are TRBV7-9 and TRBJ1-1; 8 positions agree with TRBD1. Germline lookup yields CDR1 SEHNR and CDR2 FQNEAQ (reference sequence). J lost 5 bases, V lost 5 bases, and 4 bases had no gene match. The CDR3 consists of 13 residues. The CDR3 nucleotides are TGTGCCAGCAGCATCAGACAGGGGACTGAAGCTTTCTTT. Protein: CASSIRQGTEAFF.

The V gene is TRBV6-1, the J gene TRBJ1-2, with D possibly matching TRBD1 (6 bases). There are 14 residues in the CDR3. Germline V gene lookup returns CDR1 MNHNS and CDR2 SASEGT. The V end was cut by 1 base, the J end by 4 bases, with 10 bases between. The CDR3 region is CASSEGRGAYGYTF. DNA for the CDR3: TGTGCCAGCAGTGAAGGTCGGGGGGCCTATGGCTACACCTTC.

The chain is built from TRBV6-5 and TRBJ1-2; tentative D call: TRBD1 (6 bases). This CDR3 spans 13 amino acids. The V gene lost 6 bases and the J gene lost 8 bases, with 16 bases spanning the gap. Germline values: CDR1 MNHEY, CDR2 SVGAGI. The CDR3 DNA sequence: TGTGCCAGCAGGCAACCCGGGACACAAGGCTACACCTTC. This gives the protein CASRQPGTQGYTF.

The V and J genes are TRBV18 and TRBJ2-1; D perhaps matches TRBD2 (6 bases). This CDR3 has 13 residues. The V and J ends lost 6 bases and 7 bases respectively, with 13 bases between them. Germline V gene data show CDR1 as KGHSH and CDR2 as LQKENI. CDR3 sequence reads: CASSRGTGNEQFF. In DNA form, the CDR3 reads TGTGCCAGCTCCCGAGGGACTGGAAATGAGCAGTTCTTC.

Here the CDR3 reads CATAGGVGTDTQYF. As DNA, the CDR3 is TGCGCCACCGCAGGGGGAGTAGGCACAGATACGCAGTATTTT. This chain links TRBV5-1 with TRBJ2-3, with 7 bases identical to TRBD1. CDR1 SGHRS and CDR2 YFSETQ come from the germline V gene. The CDR3 loop spans 14 amino acids. V lost 9 bases to trimming and J lost 1 base; unmatched junction nucleotides: 8.

The V gene is TRBV19, the J gene TRBJ2-2; 7 nucleotides line up with TRBD1. Germline V lookup: CDR1 LNHDA, CDR2 SQIVND (reference sequence). This CDR3 comprises 15 residues. The V segment lost 3 bases and the J segment 2 bases; nucleotides outside the gene matches: 3. DNA of the CDR3: TGTGCCAGTAGTATGAGGGGGCTAAACACCGGGGAGCTGTTTTTT. Translated: CASSMRGLNTGELFF.

The rearrangement uses TRBV3-1 (or the pseudogene TRBV3-2) and TRBJ1-5; no clear D. The CDR3 totals 13 residues. Germline lookup yields CDR1 LGHDT and CDR2 YNNKEL (reference sequence). Trimming left V 5 bases short and J 5 bases short, with 10 bases between. CDR3 bases: TGTGCCAGCAGCGAAGCCGGAGATCAGCCCCAGCATTTT. Amino acid sequence: CASSEAGDQPQHF.

The J gene is TRBJ2-2, the V gene TRBV7-3, with D possibly matching TRBD2 (6 bases). The CDR3 sequence is 12 residues long. Trimming cost V 5 bases and J 8 bases, with 9 bases left between them. Germline lookup yields CDR1 SGHTA and CDR2 FQGTGA. Here the CDR3 reads CASSMTSGELFF. CDR3 DNA: TGTGCCAGCAGCATGACTAGTGGGGAGCTGTTTTTT. Full variable domain (outside the CDR3, taken from reference TRBV7-3 and TRBJ2-2): GAGVSQTPSNKVTEKGKYVELRCDPISGHTALYWYRQSLGQGPEFLIYFQGTGAADDSGLPNDRFFAVRPEGSVSTLKIQRTERGDSAVYLCASSMTSGELFFGEGSRLTVL.

The chain uses TRBV3-1 (or the pseudogene TRBV3-2) and TRBJ2-7; 9 bases fit TRBD1. This CDR3 has 16 amino acids. The ends lost 0 bases at V and 3 bases at J; junction bases unmatched: 6. Germline V gives CDR1 LGHDT, CDR2 YNNKEL (reference sequence). CDR3 nucleotide sequence: TGTGCCAGCAGCCAAGAAAGGGACAGGGCCTTCTACGAGCAGTACTTC. This translates into CASSQERDRAFYEQYF.